A single sample gave rise to the 9 T cell receptor beta chains below, sequenced in a study of T cell responses to AZD1222 COVID-19 vaccine. Method: immunoSEQ multiplex PCR; TCRdb's copy keeps in-frame clones and lacks some. The data contain more than 120,000 clones, about 90% of them singletons. Sequencing was performed on peripheral blood, taken 28 days after the second AZD1222 dose. Source of these receptors: an adult who received the AZD1222 COVID-19 vaccine.

The CDR3 DNA follows: TGTGCCAGCAGCTTGGTTGTTCGGGTACGGCGTACCAAAAACATTCAGTACTTC. As protein: CASSLVVRVRRTKNIQYF. The chain links TRBV5-8 to TRBJ2-4; D ambiguous. V was trimmed by 0 bases and J by 2 bases, leaving 18 bases between them. The CDR3 spans 18 residues. Germline V gene sequence: CDR1 SGHTS, CDR2 YDEGEE.

The chain joins TRBV11-3 to TRBJ2-2, with 8 bases that match TRBD1. The CDR3 consists of 16 residues. Losses at the gene ends were 0 bases for V and 6 bases for J; bases not matched to a gene: 6. CDR1 is SGHNT and CDR2 is YENEEA in the germline V gene. In nucleotides, the CDR3 is TGTGCCAGCAGCTTAGAGAGGGACAGGCAGTCCGGGGAGCTGTTTTTT. Residues: CASSLERDRQSGELFF.

In this sample, this clone turned up a few times. CDR3 bases: TGTGCCAGCAGCGTAGCTATGCAGGGGGCTTCACCCCTCCACTTT. Its translation: CASSVAMQGASPLHF. V gene TRBV9 combines with J gene TRBJ1-6, with 8 positions matching TRBD1. Trimming removed 0 bases from V and 9 bases from J; junction bases left unmatched: 5. Per germline, CDR1 SGDLS and CDR2 YYNGEE. The CDR3 consists of 15 residues. Filled out from reference TRBV9 and TRBJ1-6, the complete variable domain reads DSGVTQTPKHLITATGQRVTLRCSPRSGDLSVYWYQQSLDQGLQFLIQYYNGEERAKGNILERFSAQQFPDLHSELNLSSLELGDSALYFCASSVAMQGASPLHFGNGTRLTVT.

The rearrangement links TRBV2 to TRBJ1-6; TRBD1 might be the D (5 bases). Germline CDR1 reads SNHLY; CDR2 reads FYNNEI. V was pared by 4 bases and J by 9 bases, with 13 bases between. The CDR3 extends over 14 amino acids. The CDR3 protein is CASSVSRAGSPLHF. In DNA form, the CDR3 reads TGTGCCAGCAGTGTCAGCAGGGCAGGTTCACCCCTCCACTTT.

The rearrangement joins TRBV12-3 or TRBV12-4 to TRBJ1-2; D uncertain. The ends were cut back, 4 bases at V and 2 bases at J, with 8 bases in the middle. The CDR3 totals 13 residues. The CDR3 sequence: CASSSRWNYGYTF. The CDR3 DNA follows: TGTGCCAGCAGTTCGCGGTGGAACTATGGCTACACCTTC.

The V gene is TRBV19, the J gene TRBJ1-1, with TRBD1 matching over 7 bases. Germline trimming cut 5 bases from V and 4 bases from J; bases unmatched to any gene: 7. Germline lookup yields CDR1 LNHDA and CDR2 SQIVND (reference sequence). CDR3 size: 14 residues. The CDR3 is CASSAGQPFTEAFF. CDR3 sequence (DNA): TGTGCCAGTAGTGCGGGACAGCCGTTCACTGAAGCTTTCTTT.

The V gene is TRBV27, the J gene TRBJ2-7; D call uncertain. This CDR3 is built from 12 residues. The germline CDR1 and CDR2 sequences are MNHEY and SMNVEV (reference sequence). V shed 5 bases and J shed 6 bases, with 11 bases lying between them. CDR3 sequence (DNA): TGTGCCAGCAGTCTGCCGTTCGGCGAGCAGTACTTC. This codes for CASSLPFGEQYF.

V and J are TRBV5-4 and TRBJ2-1; D is unresolved. Germline V lookup: CDR1 SGHNT, CDR2 YYREEE (reference sequence). V was cut by 1 base and J by 3 bases, with 17 bases left in between. This CDR3 is built from 17 residues. CDR3 coding DNA: TGTGCCAGCAGCTTGAAACGCGACGGTCGATTCTACAATGAGCAGTTCTTC. Residues: CASSLKRDGRFYNEQFF.

The chain employs TRBV4-1 and TRBJ1-5; TRBD1 matches 12 bases. With V trimmed by 6 bases and J by 0 bases, 12 bases remained unmatched. Germline V gene lookup returns CDR1 MGHRA and CDR2 YSYEKL. The CDR3 spans 19 residues. The CDR3 spells CASSQLPGQGAASNQPQHF. The CDR3 nucleotides read TGCGCCAGCAGTCAGTTGCCGGGACAGGGGGCCGCTAGCAATCAGCCCCAGCATTTT.